The T cell receptor beta chain described here comes from a study of OX40 agonist ivuxolimab in advanced cancers. Study details: Patients were treated with intravenous ivuxolimab, dosed at 0.01 to 10 mg/kg and infused every 2 weeks.

The study's findings and limits: Some patients who did not respond also had low normalized T-cell clonal expansion.

A word on this clone: Its antigen is still unknown.

The ends were cut back, 6 bases at V and 0 bases at J, with 18 bases in the middle. The CDR3 is 17 residues long. Germline V gives CDR1 SGHRS, CDR2 YFSETQ. Assay: immunoSEQ multiplex PCR; the TCRdb copy retains only in-frame clones and omits some. The table lists tens of thousands of clones, 80% of them singletons, with around 3.9% in the top ten. This TCR was sampled from an adult with an advanced solid tumor such as melanoma, head and neck, liver or kidney cancer. This sample comprised CD4+ or CD8+ T cells sorted from blood, obtained in a trial of the OX40 agonist ivuxolimab. The chain couples TRBV5-1 to TRBJ2-2; tentatively, D is TRBD2 (5 bases). The CDR3 DNA is TGCGCCAGCATTTCGGGGAGTGGCCGCGCGAACACCGGGGAGCTGTTTTTT. Encoded protein: CASISGSGRANTGELFF.